These 3 T cell receptor beta chains were sequenced from one sample in a study of cytomegalovirus exposure and HLA in healthy donors. The study ran its PCR with 60 Vbeta and 13 Jbeta primers. Data came from immunoSEQ multiplex PCR; TCRdb stores just in-frame clones and leaves some out. The table lists around 75,000 clones, around three quarters of them singletons, with nearly 3.5% in the top ten. Sequenced input: PBMCs. These receptors were collected from a man aged 35 to 55 in good health and CMV-seronegative.

J is TRBJ2-5 and V is TRBV7-3, with D perhaps matching TRBD2 (6 bases). The germline CDR1 and CDR2 sequences are SGHTA and FQGTGA. CDR3 length equals 13 residues. Between the trimmed V and J ends, which lost 8 bases and 5 bases, there was a span of 15 bases. In DNA, the CDR3 is TGTGCCAGCCGAGCTAACGGGGGTGAGACCCAGTACTTC. Amino acid sequence: CASRANGGETQYF. Full variable domain (outside the CDR3, taken from reference TRBV7-3 and TRBJ2-5): GAGVSQTPSNKVTEKGKYVELRCDPISGHTALYWYRQSLGQGPEFLIYFQGTGAADDSGLPNDRFFAVRPEGSVSTLKIQRTERGDSAVYLCASRANGGETQYFGPGTRLLVL.

The rearrangement joins TRBV20-1 to TRBJ2-5, with TRBD1 identical over 8 bases. Per germline, CDR1 DFQATT and CDR2 SNEGSKA (reference sequence). V was clipped by 4 bases and J by 8 bases; unmatched bases: 3. The CDR3 loop spans 11 amino acids. CDR3 DNA sequence: TGCAGTGCTACGACAGGGGTCACCCAGTACTTC. Translated, it gives CSATTGVTQYF.

The chain carries TRBV10-3 and TRBJ2-7; D perhaps matches TRBD1 (5 bases). Between the trimmed V and J ends, which lost 2 bases and 2 bases, there was a span of 10 bases. The CDR3 is 14 residues long. Germline V gene sequence: CDR1 ENHRY, CDR2 SYGVKD. Here the CDR3 DNA reads TGTGCCATCAGTGAGCGAGACAGCACCTACGAGCAGTACTTC. Its protein is CAISERDSTYEQYF.